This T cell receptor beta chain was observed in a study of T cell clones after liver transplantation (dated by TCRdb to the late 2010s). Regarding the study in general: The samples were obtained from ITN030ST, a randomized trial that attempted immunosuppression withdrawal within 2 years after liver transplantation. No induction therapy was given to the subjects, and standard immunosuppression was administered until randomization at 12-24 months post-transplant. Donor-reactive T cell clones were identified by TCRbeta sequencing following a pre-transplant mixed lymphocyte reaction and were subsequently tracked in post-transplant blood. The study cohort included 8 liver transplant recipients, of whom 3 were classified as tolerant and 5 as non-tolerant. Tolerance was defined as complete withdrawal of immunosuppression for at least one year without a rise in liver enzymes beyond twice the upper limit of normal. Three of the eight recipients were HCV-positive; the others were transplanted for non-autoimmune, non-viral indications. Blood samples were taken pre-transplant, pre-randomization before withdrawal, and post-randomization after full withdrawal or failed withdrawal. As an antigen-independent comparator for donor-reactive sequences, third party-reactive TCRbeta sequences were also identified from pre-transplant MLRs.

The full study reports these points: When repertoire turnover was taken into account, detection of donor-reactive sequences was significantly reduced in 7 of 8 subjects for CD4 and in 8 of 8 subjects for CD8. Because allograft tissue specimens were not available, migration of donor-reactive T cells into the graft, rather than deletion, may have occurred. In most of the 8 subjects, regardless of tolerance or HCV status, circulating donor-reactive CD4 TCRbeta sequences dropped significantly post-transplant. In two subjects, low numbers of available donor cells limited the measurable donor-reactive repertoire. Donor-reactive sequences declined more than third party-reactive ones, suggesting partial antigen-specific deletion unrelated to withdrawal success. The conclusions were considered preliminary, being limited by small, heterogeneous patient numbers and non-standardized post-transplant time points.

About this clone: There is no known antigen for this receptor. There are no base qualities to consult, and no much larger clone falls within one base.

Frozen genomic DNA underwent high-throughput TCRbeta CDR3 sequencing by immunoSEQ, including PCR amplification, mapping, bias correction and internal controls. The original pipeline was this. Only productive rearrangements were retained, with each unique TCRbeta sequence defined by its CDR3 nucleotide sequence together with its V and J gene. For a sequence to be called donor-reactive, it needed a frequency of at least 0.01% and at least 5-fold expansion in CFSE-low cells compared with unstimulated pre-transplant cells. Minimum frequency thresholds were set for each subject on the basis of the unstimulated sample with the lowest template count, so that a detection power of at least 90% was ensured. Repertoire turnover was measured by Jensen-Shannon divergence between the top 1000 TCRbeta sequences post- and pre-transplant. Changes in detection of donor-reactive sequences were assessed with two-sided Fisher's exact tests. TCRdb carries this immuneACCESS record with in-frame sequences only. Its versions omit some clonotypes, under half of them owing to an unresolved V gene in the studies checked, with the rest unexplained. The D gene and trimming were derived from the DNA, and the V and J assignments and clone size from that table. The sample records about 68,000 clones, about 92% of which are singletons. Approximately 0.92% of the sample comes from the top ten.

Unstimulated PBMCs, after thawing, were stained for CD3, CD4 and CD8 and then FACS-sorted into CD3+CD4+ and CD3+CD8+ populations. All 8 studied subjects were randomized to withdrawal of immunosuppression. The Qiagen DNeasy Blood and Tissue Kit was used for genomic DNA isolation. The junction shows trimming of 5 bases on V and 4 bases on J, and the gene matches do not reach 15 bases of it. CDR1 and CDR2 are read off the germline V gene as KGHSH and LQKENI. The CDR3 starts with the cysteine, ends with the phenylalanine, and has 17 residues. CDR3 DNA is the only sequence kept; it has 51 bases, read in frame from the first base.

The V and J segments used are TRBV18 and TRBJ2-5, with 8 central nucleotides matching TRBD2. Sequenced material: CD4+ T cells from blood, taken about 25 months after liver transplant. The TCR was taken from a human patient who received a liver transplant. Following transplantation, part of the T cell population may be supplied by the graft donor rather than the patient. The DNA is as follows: TGTGCCAGCTCAGGACTGTCGGCGGGAGGCCGTAGAGAGACCCAGTACTTC. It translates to CASSGLSAGGRRETQYF.